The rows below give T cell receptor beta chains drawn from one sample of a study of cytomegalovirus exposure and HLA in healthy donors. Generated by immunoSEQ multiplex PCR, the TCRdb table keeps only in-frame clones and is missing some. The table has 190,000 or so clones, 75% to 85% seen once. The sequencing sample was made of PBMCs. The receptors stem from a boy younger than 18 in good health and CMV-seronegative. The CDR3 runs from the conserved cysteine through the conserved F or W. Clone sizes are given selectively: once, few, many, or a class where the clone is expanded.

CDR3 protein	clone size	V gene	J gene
CASSRSWEGAQGNTIYF	NA	TRBV7-9	TRBJ1-3
CASSLRDREPSNTGELFF	NA	TRBV27	TRBJ2-2
CASSLLGQGVYGYTF	NA	TRBV14	TRBJ1-2
CASSRMGTGVSYEQYF	few	TRBV5-5	TRBJ2-7
CASSGGGGSYNEQFF	NA	TRBV30	TRBJ2-1
CATSKGVDTEAFF	NA	TRBV10-3	TRBJ1-1
CASSESYRGATEAFF	NA	TRBV10-1	TRBJ1-1
CASSLVGRTEAFF	once	TRBV5-1	TRBJ1-1
CASSYWQGNRGTEAFF	NA	TRBV6-5	TRBJ1-1
CASRVRQAYGYTF	NA	TRBV13	TRBJ1-2
CASSSQPGSYEQYF	NA	TRBV7-6	TRBJ2-7
CASSQVLSGGNEQFF	NA	TRBV4-2	TRBJ2-1
CASSIEGRGITEAFF	NA	TRBV19	TRBJ1-1
CARSLRGTSGGYFSYEQYF	NA	TRBV7-5	TRBJ2-7
CASKSLGGQLNTEAFF	few	TRBV19	TRBJ1-1
CASRGAGWNQPQHF	NA	TRBV25-1	TRBJ1-5
CASSLSGTVLRAFF	few	TRBV5-6	TRBJ1-1
CASSITRTGISYEQYF	NA	TRBV27	TRBJ2-7
CASSLALNTEAFF	once	TRBV5-1	TRBJ1-1
CASSRSTGETATNEKLFF	NA	TRBV18	TRBJ1-4
CASSEEASGGEQFF	NA	TRBV6-4	TRBJ2-1
CATSRDQRGTGTEAFF	NA	TRBV15	TRBJ1-1
CASSIGVQPQHF	once	TRBV19	TRBJ1-5
CASSHRDRQTYGYTF	NA	TRBV19	TRBJ1-2
CSSSKTSGPSGTGELFF	NA	TRBV7-9	TRBJ2-2
CASSALGLAYEQFF	NA	TRBV9	TRBJ2-1
CASSPGRGGEAFF	once	TRBV6-1	TRBJ1-1
CASSLKGARNTEAFF	NA	TRBV27	TRBJ1-1
CASSLVPGSKGYTF	NA	TRBV5-1	TRBJ1-2
CASSPLGTSGRLGETQYF	NA	TRBV19	TRBJ2-5
CASSPILEGSGELFF	NA	TRBV18	TRBJ2-2
CASSPTTDRAYEQYF	NA	TRBV5-1	TRBJ2-7
CSAWGRNGYTF	NA	TRBV20-1	TRBJ1-2
CASSPGTGKEETQYF	few	TRBV7-7	TRBJ2-5
CASSQVETASGYTF	NA	TRBV4-1	TRBJ1-2
CASSMGRTGKAFF	few	TRBV19	TRBJ1-1
CASSLAGRETQYF	NA	TRBV5-6	TRBJ2-5
CASSSDRAPYGYTF	NA	TRBV6-5	TRBJ1-2
CASSRLGQETQYF	NA	TRBV19	TRBJ2-5
CAWRSRTTTDTQYF	NA	TRBV30	TRBJ2-3
CASSSLPVEGQPPNYGYTF	once	TRBV5-1	TRBJ1-2
CASSSEGQGAYEQYF	NA	TRBV27	TRBJ2-7
CASSLSASGDLDTQYF	NA	TRBV7-2	TRBJ2-3
CASSPGTSGFDTQYF	NA	TRBV5-6	TRBJ2-3
CSVGTGHMVGELFF	few	TRBV29-1	TRBJ2-2
CASSAKTGRYGYTF	NA	TRBV6-6	TRBJ1-2
CASSLEQRDRRYMAEAFF	NA	TRBV7-9	TRBJ1-1
CASSWTGGNNQPQHF	NA	TRBV6-5	TRBJ1-5
CASSYSAVHGYTF	once	TRBV6-6	TRBJ1-2
CASSDSDSGSEAFF	NA	TRBV6-4	TRBJ1-1
CASGPGQGIGGYTF	NA	TRBV12-5	TRBJ1-2
CASSLGGPGNTIYF	few	TRBV5-1	TRBJ1-3
CASSFRDSHSPLHF	few	TRBV5-5	TRBJ1-6